This T cell receptor (beta chain) was observed in a study of OX40 agonist ivuxolimab in advanced cancers. Across the whole study: Patients in the trial were receiving intravenous ivuxolimab every 2 weeks, at doses of 0.01 to 10 mg/kg.

The table came from immunoSEQ multiplex PCR; TCRdb's copy has only in-frame clones and leaves some out. The table has around 26,000 clones, roughly 82% seen once. This clone was recorded once. No antigen is known for it. V shed 5 bases and J shed 8 bases, with 15 bases lying between them. Looked up from germline, CDR1 is MGHRA and CDR2 is YSYEKL. This CDR3 comprises 13 residues. Study conclusions and caveats: Undetermined was the antigen specificity of the expanded peripheral T cells. Certain nonresponders likewise exhibited a low normalized T-cell clonal expansion.

Blood was sampled at baseline, cycle 4 day 1, and cycle 7 day 1. The sequencing here drew on CD4+ or CD8+ T cells sorted from blood, taken in a trial of the OX40 agonist ivuxolimab. The origin of this receptor is an adult with an advanced solid tumor such as melanoma, head and neck, liver or kidney cancer. The chain couples TRBV4-1 to TRBJ1-1; D is uncertain. The CDR3 loop reads CASSFSFVAEAFF. CDR3 sequence (DNA): TGCGCCAGCAGCTTCAGTTTTGTGGCGGAAGCTTTCTTT.